The 25 T cell receptor beta chains given below trace back to one sample, sequenced in a study of CD4 T cells in relation to SARS-CoV-2 and coronaviruses. The data were produced by immunoSEQ multiplex PCR, yet TCRdb's version contains in-frame clones alone and is incomplete. Of under 20,000 clones listed, approximately 77% are singletons. These receptors have no identified antigens. The unexposed donors gave CD4+ T cells in about 2010-2019, prior to COVID-19. CD4+ T cells were isolated from the cells after nine to eleven days of culture. Sequenced sample: CD4+ T cells from PBMCs, cultured in vitro. These receptors were taken from a human donor in good health.

This clone was detected only once. The chain carries TRBV11-2 and TRBJ2-5; 9 positions agree with TRBD2. The CDR3 has 15 amino acids. The trim removed 4 bases at V and 5 bases at J, leaving 8 bases unmatched. Germline V gene data show CDR1 as SGHAT and CDR2 as FQNNGV. As DNA, the CDR3 is TGTGCCAGCAGCTCAATAGCGGGAGCCCGGGAGACCCAGTACTTC. Encoded protein: CASSSIAGARETQYF.

This chain connects TRBV5-6 to TRBJ2-3; 11 bases agree with TRBD1. After removal of 9 bases from V and 4 bases from J, the junction contained 7 bases not matched to a gene. The CDR3 consists of 14 residues. Germline CDR1 SGHDT, CDR2 YYEEEE. The CDR3 sequence is CAMGRTGGADTQYF. The CDR3 DNA sequence: TGTGCCATGGGGAGGACAGGGGGCGCAGATACGCAGTATTTT.

The table lists this clone with a count of one. The chain couples TRBV2 to TRBJ2-4; possibly TRBD1 or TRBD2 for D (6 bases each). The CDR3 runs to 16 residues. Germline values: CDR1 SNHLY, CDR2 FYNNEI. V lost 3 bases, J lost 1 base, and 13 bases lay in between. The CDR3 sequence: CASSDEGGAAKNIQYF. As DNA, the CDR3 is TGTGCCAGCAGTGACGAGGGGGGAGCGGCCAAAAACATTCAGTACTTC. The full variable domain, with the rest looked up from reference TRBV2 and TRBJ2-4, is EPEVTQTPSHQVTQMGQEVILRCVPISNHLYFYWYRQILGQKVEFLVSFYNNEISEKSEIFDDQFSVERPDGSNFTLKIRSTKLEDSAMYFCASSDEGGAAKNIQYFGAGTRLSVL.

Comment on this clone: The junction and the germline gene differ at one end; a read error may be behind it. The J gene is TRBJ1-5, the V gene TRBV6-1, with D perhaps matching TRBD1 (5 bases). Germline V gene sequence: CDR1 MNHNS, CDR2 SASEGT. CDR3 length: 13 residues. CDR3 DNA sequence: TGTGCCAGCAGTGAACTTGTGGCAGAGGGGATGAGCTTT. Its protein is CASSELVAEGMSF.

The chain recombines TRBV12-3 or TRBV12-4 with TRBJ2-1; TRBD1 agrees at 7 bases. CDR3 length: 12 amino acids. V was pared by 5 bases and J by 9 bases, with 4 bases of the junction left unmatched. This CDR3 is CASSRQGFEQFF. As DNA, the CDR3 is TGTGCCAGCAGTAGACAGGGTTTTGAGCAGTTCTTC.

The V gene is TRBV18, the J gene TRBJ1-1; 8 nucleotides match TRBD1. CDR3 length: 15 amino acids. Germline loops: CDR1 KGHSH, CDR2 LQKENI. The V and J ends lost 3 bases and 4 bases, in that order; junction bases with no gene match: 7. The CDR3 DNA sequence: TGTGCCAGCTCACCGGCAGGGGGCTTGACCACTGAAGCTTTCTTT. Its translation: CASSPAGGLTTEAFF.

The J gene is TRBJ2-1, the V gene TRBV29-1, with TRBD2 identical over 7 bases. CDR3 size: 17 residues. Germline CDR1 and CDR2: SQVTM and ANQGSEA. V trimming: 5 bases; J trimming: 0 bases; junction bases outside the gene matches: 13. The CDR3 nucleotides read TGCAGCGTTAGGAGACTAGCAGAACCCAGCTCCTACAATGAGCAGTTCTTC. Residues: CSVRRLAEPSSYNEQFF.

This clone was observed a handful of times. This rearrangement joins TRBV5-1 to TRBJ2-2, with TRBD2 matching over 8 bases. The ends lost 4 bases at V and 5 bases at J; junction bases unmatched: 7. The CDR3 totals 15 residues. Germline V lookup: CDR1 SGHRS, CDR2 YFSETQ. CDR3 in DNA: TGCGCCAGCAGCCAAGCGGGAGTGGGGACCGGGGAGCTGTTTTTT. As protein: CASSQAGVGTGELFF.

This clone came up a few times. The chain is built from TRBV19 and TRBJ2-1, with 7 positions matching TRBD1. Per germline, CDR1 LNHDA and CDR2 SQIVND (reference sequence). CDR3 length equals 16 residues. With V trimmed by 3 bases and J by 5 bases, 10 bases remained unmatched. CDR3 sequence (DNA): TGTGCCAGTAGTATCCCCGGGACAGCGCAGAACAATGAGCAGTTCTTC. Translation gives CASSIPGTAQNNEQFF.

Only a few counts were recorded for this clone. V usage is TRBV4-1 and J usage is TRBJ2-7; D perhaps matches TRBD2 (5 bases). The length of the CDR3 is 13 residues. V lost 4 bases, J lost 6 bases, and 13 bases lay in between. Germline CDR1 MGHRA, CDR2 YSYEKL. Here the CDR3 reads CASSPQERVEQYF. The CDR3 bases are TGCGCCAGCAGCCCGCAGGAGAGGGTCGAGCAGTACTTC.

This chain links TRBV11-2 with TRBJ2-1; D gene uncertain. Germline V CDR1 and CDR2: SGHAT, FQNNGV. V was pared by 2 bases and J by 9 bases, with 5 bases between. This CDR3 has 11 residues. CDR3 protein: CASSLISEQFF. The CDR3 coding sequence is TGTGCCAGCAGCTTAATCAGTGAGCAGTTCTTC.

In its sample, this clone was seen a few times. The J gene is TRBJ1-2, the V gene TRBV7-9, with D maybe TRBD1 (6 bases). V lost 5 bases, J lost 1 base, and 14 bases lay in between. Germline loops: CDR1 SEHNR, CDR2 FQNEAQ (reference sequence). This CDR3 contains 15 residues. CDR3 DNA: TGTGCCAGCAGCGGAAGGACAGACGATAACTATGGCTACACCTTC. Translating gives CASSGRTDDNYGYTF.

Judged by abundance, this clone is medium-sized (0.01 to 0.1%). V gene TRBV6-5 combines with J gene TRBJ2-3; D is possibly TRBD2 (5 bases). V lost 6 bases and J lost 1, with 14 bases in between. This CDR3 has 15 amino acids. The germline V gene has CDR1 MNHEY and CDR2 SVGAGI. CDR3 sequence reads: CASSYRTLGTDTQYF. The CDR3, as DNA: TGTGCCAGCAGCTACAGAACACTAGGCACAGATACGCAGTATTTT.

The genes are TRBV3-1 (or the pseudogene TRBV3-2) and TRBJ1-5; 7 bases line up with TRBD1. This CDR3 region has 14 residues. V shed 6 bases and J 5 bases; nucleotides not matched to a gene: 7. CDR1 and CDR2 (germline): LGHDT, YNNKEL (reference sequence). The CDR3 nucleotides read TGTGCCAGCAGTCGGGACAGCTATCATCAGCCCCAGCATTTT. This codes for CASSRDSYHQPQHF.

This chain's CDR3 is CASCSGGQDEQYF. CDR3 nucleotide sequence: TGTGCCAGCTGTTCTGGGGGGCAGGACGAGCAGTACTTC. This rearrangement joins TRBV12-3 or TRBV12-4 to TRBJ2-7; perhaps D is TRBD1 or TRBD2 (6 bases each). The CDR3 totals 13 residues. V lost 8 bases, J lost 5 bases, and 16 bases lay in between.

V gene TRBV10-1 combines with J gene TRBJ2-1; unclear D gene. CDR1 is WNHNN, CDR2 SYGVQD, per germline (reference sequence). The CDR3 runs to 13 residues. The germline V and J ends were trimmed by 6 bases and 8 bases, with 14 bases remaining between them. CDR3 coding DNA: TGCGCCAGCAGATCCACCGTGGACGATGAGCAGTTCTTC. This encodes CASRSTVDDEQFF.

This rearrangement joins TRBV30 to TRBJ1-2; possibly TRBD1 for D (6 bases). CDR3 length: 12 residues. Trimming removed 6 bases from V and 1 base from J, with 9 bases in between. The V gene's germline CDR1 is GTSNPN and CDR2 SVGIG (reference sequence). The DNA for the CDR3 is TGTGCCTGCGGACAGTTTAACTATGGCTACACCTTC. Its translation: CACGQFNYGYTF.

This clone has just a few counts. This chain joins TRBV12-5 and TRBJ2-2, with 7 bases that match TRBD2. Germline assignment: CDR1 LGHNT and CDR2 FRNRAP. The junction had 23 bases not matched to a gene; V was cut back by 3 bases and J by 7 bases. The CDR3 has 20 amino acids. The CDR3 protein is CASGLVNPGTTIRRGGELFF. The DNA of the CDR3 is TGTGCTAGTGGTTTAGTCAACCCCGGGACTACCATCAGGAGGGGCGGGGAGCTGTTTTTT.

The chain uses TRBV19 and TRBJ2-7; D perhaps matches TRBD1 (5 bases). Germline V gene data show CDR1 as LNHDA and CDR2 as SQIVND (reference sequence). The germline V and J ends were trimmed by 7 bases and 2 bases, with 6 bases remaining between them. CDR3 size: 11 residues. The chain's CDR3 is CASKGAYEQYF. CDR3 DNA: TGTGCCAGTAAAGGGGCCTACGAGCAGTACTTC. The complete variable domain, with remaining parts taken from reference TRBV19 and TRBJ2-7, reads DGGITQSPKYLFRKEGQNVTLSCEQNLNHDAMYWYRQDPGQGLRLIYYSQIVNDFQKGDIAEGYSVSREKKESFPLTVTSAQKNPTAFYLCASKGAYEQYFGPGTRLTVT.

The chain uses TRBV30 and TRBJ1-4, with D unclear. The CDR3 contains 12 residues. Trimming cost V 2 bases and J 9 bases, with 10 bases left between them. Germline V gene sequence: CDR1 GTSNPN, CDR2 SVGIG (reference sequence). CDR3 sequence: CAWSLRSQKLFF. The CDR3 nucleotides are TGTGCCTGGAGTCTACGCAGTCAAAAACTGTTTTTT. The whole variable domain, remainder taken from reference TRBV30 and TRBJ1-4, is SQTIHQWPATLVQPVGSPLSLECTVEGTSNPNLYWYRQAAGRGLQLLFYSVGIGQISSEVPQNLSASRPQDRQFILSSKKLLLSDSGFYLCAWSLRSQKLFFGSGTQLSVL.

The chain has TRBV6-5 and TRBJ2-3, with 7 bases identical to TRBD1. CDR1 is MNHEY, CDR2 SVGAGI, per germline. The CDR3 loop spans 14 amino acids. V lost 6 bases to trimming and J lost 2 bases; unmatched junction nucleotides: 5. The CDR3 loop reads CASSLGQVTDTQYF. The CDR3 coding sequence is TGTGCCAGCAGCCTCGGACAGGTCACAGATACGCAGTATTTT.

This clone came up once. The chain is built from TRBV9 and TRBJ2-2, with unresolved D. Germline-derived CDR1 and CDR2 are SGDLS and YYNGEE. Trimming shortened V by 5 bases and J by 8 bases, and 10 bases separated the two germline ends. The CDR3 totals 12 residues. The CDR3, as DNA: TGTGCCAGCAGAGCAGCGTTGGGGGAGCTGTTTTTT. Amino acid sequence: CASRAALGELFF. Full variable domain (missing parts from reference TRBV9 and TRBJ2-2): DSGVTQTPKHLITATGQRVTLRCSPRSGDLSVYWYQQSLDQGLQFLIQYYNGEERAKGNILERFSAQQFPDLHSELNLSSLELGDSALYFCASRAALGELFFGEGSRLTVL.

The chain uses TRBV18 and TRBJ2-1; TRBD2 agrees at 10 bases. Germline V gene data show CDR1 as KGHSH and CDR2 as LQKENI. The V gene end was trimmed by 5 bases and the J gene end by 7 bases; junction bases not matched to a gene: 11. The CDR3 is 16 amino acids. The CDR3 sequence: CASSEEGASGSNEQFF. CDR3 in DNA: TGTGCCAGCTCAGAGGAGGGGGCTAGCGGGAGTAATGAGCAGTTCTTC.

The chain combines TRBV6-5 with TRBJ2-7, with TRBD1 matching 9 bases. Trimming cost V 7 bases and J 5 bases; bases outside gene matches: 9. The CDR3 has 14 residues. Germline-derived CDR1 and CDR2 are MNHEY and SVGAGI. In DNA form, the CDR3 reads TGTGCCAGCAACCCGGGACAGGGAACCCACGAGCAGTACTTC. It translates to CASNPGQGTHEQYF.

The rearrangement joins TRBV7-2 to TRBJ2-1, with 7 bases that match TRBD2. The CDR3 length is 13 residues. Germline V CDR1 and CDR2: SGHTA, FQGNSA. The V segment lost 4 bases and the J segment 10 bases; nucleotides outside the gene matches: 7. CDR3 loop: CASSSGPGLEQFF. CDR3 nucleotides: TGTGCCAGCAGCTCTGGCCCGGGACTAGAGCAGTTCTTC. Full variable domain (outside the CDR3, taken from reference TRBV7-2 and TRBJ2-1): GAGVSQSPSNKVTEKGKDVELRCDPISGHTALYWYRQSLGQGLEFLIYFQGNSAPDKSGLPSDRFSAERTGGSVSTLTIQRTQQEDSAVYLCASSSGPGLEQFFGPGTRLTVL.